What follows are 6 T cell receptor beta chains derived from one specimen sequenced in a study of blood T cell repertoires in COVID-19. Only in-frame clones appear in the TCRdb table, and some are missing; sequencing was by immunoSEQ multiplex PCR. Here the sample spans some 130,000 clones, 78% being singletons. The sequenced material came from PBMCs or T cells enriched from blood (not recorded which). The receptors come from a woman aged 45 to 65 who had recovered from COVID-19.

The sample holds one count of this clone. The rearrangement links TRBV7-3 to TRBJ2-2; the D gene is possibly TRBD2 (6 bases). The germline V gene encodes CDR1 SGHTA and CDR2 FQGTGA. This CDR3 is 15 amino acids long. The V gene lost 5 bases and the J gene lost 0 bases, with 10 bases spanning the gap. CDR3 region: CASSTRLANTGELFF. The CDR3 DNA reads TGTGCCAGCAGCACGCGACTAGCGAACACCGGGGAGCTGTTTTTT.

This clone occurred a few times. The CDR3 sequence is CASSYRGETNYGYTF. The CDR3 coding sequence is TGCGCCAGCAGCTACAGGGGAGAAACTAACTATGGCTACACCTTC. The chain employs TRBV5-1 and TRBJ1-2; 7 bases line up with TRBD1. CDR3 length equals 15 residues. V lost 3 bases, J lost 0 bases, and 5 bases stayed unmatched. Germline values: CDR1 SGHRS, CDR2 YFSETQ.

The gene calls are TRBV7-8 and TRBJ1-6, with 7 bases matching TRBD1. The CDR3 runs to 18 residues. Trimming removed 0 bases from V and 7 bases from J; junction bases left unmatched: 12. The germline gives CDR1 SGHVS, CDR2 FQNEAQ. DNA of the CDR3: TGTGCCAGCAGCTTAGCAAGGGGACAGACCCTTCGGAATTCACCCCTCCACTTT. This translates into CASSLARGQTLRNSPLHF.

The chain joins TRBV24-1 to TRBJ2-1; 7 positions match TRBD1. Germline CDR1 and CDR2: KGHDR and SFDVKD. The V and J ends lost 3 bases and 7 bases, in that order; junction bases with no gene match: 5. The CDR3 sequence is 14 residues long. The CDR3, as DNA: TGTGCCACCAGTGATCCGGACAGGAGGAATGAGCAGTTCTTC. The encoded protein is CATSDPDRRNEQFF.

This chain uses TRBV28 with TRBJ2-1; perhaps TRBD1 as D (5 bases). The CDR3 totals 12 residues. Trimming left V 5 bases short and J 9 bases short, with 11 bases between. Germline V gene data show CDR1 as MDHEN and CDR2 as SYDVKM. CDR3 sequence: CASSPTGSEQFF. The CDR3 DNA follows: TGTGCCAGCAGTCCAACAGGTAGTGAGCAGTTCTTC.

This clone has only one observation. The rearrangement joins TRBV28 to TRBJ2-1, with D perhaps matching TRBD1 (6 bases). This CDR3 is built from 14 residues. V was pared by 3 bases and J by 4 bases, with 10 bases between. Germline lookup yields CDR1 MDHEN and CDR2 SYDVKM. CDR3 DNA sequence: TGTGCCAGCAGTTTGGGGGCTATTTACAATGAGCAGTTCTTC. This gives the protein CASSLGAIYNEQFF.